This TCR beta chain originates from a study of response to subunit inactivated influenza vaccine. Via MiXCR, TCRdb re-called the RT-PCR reads, giving one row per CDR3 protein. Of roughly 500,000 distinct CDR3 sequences detected, 15% to 20% appear once; the ten largest clones hold over 2.5%. Germline loops: CDR1 DFQATT, CDR2 SNEGSKA (reference sequence). This CDR3 region has 14 residues. V shed 2 bases and J shed 3 bases, with 13 bases lying between them. The sample consisted of CD4+ T cells sorted from PBMCs, taken roughly 24 months after vaccination. The receptor was isolated from a man between 50 and 75 years old who received an inactivated influenza vaccine. The chain carries TRBV20-1 and TRBJ1-1; D not certain. In nucleotides, the CDR3 is TGCAGTGCTAGACAAGTGGTTACGTACACTGAAGCTTTCTTT. This encodes CSARQVVTYTEAFF.